Here is one TCR beta chain with its context. What it binds is unknown. The sample is drawn from a study of blood T cells in healthy people across ages. Trimming left V 4 bases short and J 11 bases short, with 14 bases between. The CDR3 extends over 13 amino acids. CDR1 KGHDR and CDR2 SFDVKD come from the germline V gene. A second PCR, run for 7 to 11 cycles, used a sample-barcoded 5' primer plus a J-beta primer mix. Unique molecular identifiers of 12 random nucleotides labeled each cDNA. From the 5' RACE reads, TCRdb called clonotypes with MiXCR, one entry per CDR3 protein. The sample yields over 950,000 distinct CDR3 sequences, 35% to 45% seen once. Study-wide points: Age advanced and TCR beta diversity per million T cells fell, roughly linearly.

Peripheral blood was drawn, approximately 9.7 milliliters per donor. This chain links TRBV24-1 with TRBJ1-5, with D unresolved. The specimen sequenced was blood. The sequence was collected from a man younger than 35 in good health. The CDR3 reads CATSDFTSPAQHF. CDR3 nucleotides: TGTGCCACCAGTGACTTTACGTCTCCGGCCCAGCATTTT.